A single sample gave rise to the 22 T cell receptor beta chains below, sequenced in a study of regulatory T cells in long-lasting Graves disease. Time point specified: newly diagnosed GD, antithyroid drugs for less than 3 months. The TCR library was prepared using RNA isolated from PBMCs. Libraries of TCR beta came from iRepertoire HTBI primers plus Arm-PCR of CDR3 regions. In TCRdb, the multiplex PCR reads were re-called with MiXCR into one record per CDR3 protein. The profile covers 200,000 to 300,000 distinct CDR3 sequences, with 20% to 25% appearing a single time and approximately 15% taken by the ten largest. Specimen: peripheral blood mononuclear cells (PBMCs), collected at new diagnosis, from a patient treated with antithyroid drugs. All receptors derive from a female donor with Graves disease.

This clonotype was found many times. The chain carries TRBV3-1 and TRBJ2-5; D unresolved. V was clipped by 1 base and J by 4 bases, with 10 bases between them. Looked up from germline, CDR1 is LGHDT and CDR2 is YNNKEL (reference sequence). The CDR3 runs 14 residues. The CDR3, as DNA: TGTGCCAGCAGCCAAGGGGTAGCCCCAGAGACCCAGTACTTC. The encoded protein is CASSQGVAPETQYF.

This clonotype was picked up many times. V and J are TRBV20-1 and TRBJ1-2; D gene ambiguous. This CDR3 contains 14 residues. V shed 3 bases and J shed 3 bases, with 14 bases lying between them. Germline loops: CDR1 DFQATT, CDR2 SNEGSKA (reference sequence). As DNA, the CDR3 is TGCAGTGCTAGTTCCCACGACACCGACTATGGCTACACCTTC. Translation: CSASSHDTDYGYTF.

The table lists this clonotype with a count of one. The genes are TRBV7-2 and TRBJ2-3, with TRBD1 matching 8 bases. CDR1 is SGHTA, CDR2 FQGNSA, per germline. V was pared by 2 bases and J by 6 bases, with 7 bases of the junction left unmatched. The CDR3 contains 15 residues. This CDR3 is CASSLRQGRRDTQYF. CDR3 in DNA: TGTGCCAGCAGCTTAAGACAGGGGAGGAGGGATACGCAGTATTTT.

This clonotype was counted many times. A far larger clone is just one base off, so this is likely a read error. The gene calls are TRBV7-3 and TRBJ2-3; 8 bases align to TRBD1. CDR3 length equals 13 residues. The V gene's germline CDR1 is SGHTA and CDR2 FQGTGA. Unmatched junction bases numbered 1, after V lost 4 bases and J lost 4 bases. The CDR3 loop reads CASSSDRADTQYF. The CDR3 nucleotides read TGTGCCAGCAGCTCGGACAGGGCAGATACGCAGTATTTT.

This clonotype was seen ten or more times. V is TRBV5-1 and J is TRBJ2-5, with 7 bases fitting TRBD2. This CDR3 spans 16 amino acids. Germline V gene lookup returns CDR1 SGHRS and CDR2 YFSETQ. The trim removed 0 bases at V and 2 bases at J, leaving 7 bases unmatched. CDR3 amino acids: CASSLGATGGQETQYF. The CDR3 nucleotides are TGCGCCAGCAGCTTGGGGGCAACGGGGGGACAAGAGACCCAGTACTTC.

Regarding this clonotype: A much larger clone sits a single nucleotide away, making a read error possible. The CDR3 here is CASSLRGGFDEELFF. The DNA of the CDR3 is TGTGCCAGCAGTTTACGAGGGGGGTTTGATGAAGAACTGTTTTTT. This rearrangement joins TRBV28 to TRBJ1-4; maybe TRBD1 (6 bases). CDR1 and CDR2 from the germline V gene are MDHEN and SYDVKM. This CDR3 spans 15 amino acids.

V usage is TRBV28 and J usage is TRBJ1-5; perhaps TRBD1 as D (5 bases). Looked up from germline, CDR1 is MDHEN and CDR2 is SYDVKM. With 6 bases removed from V and 2 bases from J, the gap between germline ends came to 17 bases. The CDR3 totals 16 residues. CDR3 nucleotide sequence: TGTGCCAGCAGATTTGGGGACGCCCTAGGCAATCAGCCCCAGCATTTT. Protein sequence: CASRFGDALGNQPQHF.

This clonotype was counted many times. This chain links TRBV7-9 with TRBJ1-5; D unclear. V was shortened by 1 base and J by 9 bases, with 10 bases between the two germline ends. The CDR3 runs 13 residues. The V gene's germline CDR1 is SEHNR and CDR2 FQNEAQ (reference sequence). The CDR3 region is CASSLDGRAPQHF. The CDR3 DNA follows: TGTGCCAGCAGCTTAGACGGAAGGGCGCCCCAGCATTTT.

This clonotype has a count of ten or more. The V gene is TRBV28, the J gene TRBJ1-2, with D hard to call. V was clipped by 1 base and J by 2 bases, with 8 bases between them. Germline V gives CDR1 MDHEN, CDR2 SYDVKM. The CDR3 is 14 residues long. Here the CDR3 reads CASSLLGRNYGYTF. For the CDR3, the DNA is TGTGCCAGCAGTTTATTGGGCAGAAACTATGGCTACACCTTC.

This clonotype was recorded at least ten times. The chain uses TRBV20-1 and TRBJ2-3; 12 bases fit TRBD2. CDR1 and CDR2 from the germline V gene are DFQATT and SNEGSKA (reference sequence). The CDR3 is 15 residues long. After removal of 5 bases from V and 2 bases from J, the junction contained 5 bases not matched to a gene. The CDR3 reads CSASGTSGPTDTQYF. CDR3 DNA sequence: TGCAGTGCTTCCGGGACTAGCGGGCCCACAGATACGCAGTATTTT.

The rearrangement uses TRBV27 and TRBJ1-2; a possible D gene is TRBD1 (5 bases). Germline CDR1 is MNHEY and CDR2 is SMNVEV (reference sequence). V shed 5 bases and J shed 6 bases, with 13 bases lying between them. The CDR3 extends over 13 amino acids. The CDR3 loop reads CASSPGPGDGYTF. In DNA form, the CDR3 reads TGTGCCAGCAGTCCGGGACCGGGGGATGGCTACACCTTC.

Many counts were recorded for this clonotype. The chain links TRBV9 to TRBJ2-2; D gene uncertain. V lost 0 bases and J lost 7, with 7 bases in between. Germline loops: CDR1 SGDLS, CDR2 YYNGEE. The CDR3 loop spans 13 amino acids. DNA for the CDR3: TGTGCCAGCAGCGTAGGACCCGGCGGGGAGCTGTTTTTT. Encoded protein: CASSVGPGGELFF.

This clonotype was recorded at least ten times. This chain joins TRBV11-3 and TRBJ1-1; tentative D call: TRBD1 (6 bases). Germline CDR1 and CDR2: SGHNT and YENEEA. CDR3 size: 16 residues. Trimming removed 1 base from V and 0 bases from J, with 12 bases in between. CDR3 loop: CASSLGQANMNTEAFF. DNA of the CDR3: TGTGCCAGCAGCTTAGGACAGGCCAACATGAACACTGAAGCTTTCTTT.

This clonotype is a singleton in its sample. The J gene is TRBJ2-1, the V gene TRBV28; D uncertain. This CDR3 contains 12 residues. Trimming took off 3 bases at V and 10 bases at J, with 10 bases between the two ends. Looked up from germline, CDR1 is MDHEN and CDR2 is SYDVKM. The CDR3 DNA follows: TGTGCCAGCAGTTTGCGGAGTTACGAGCAGTTCTTC. Amino acids: CASSLRSYEQFF.

In regard to this clonotype: A much bigger clone sits one base away, suggesting this may be a read error. The V call is TRBV19, the J call TRBJ2-2, with D possibly TRBD2 on 7 matching bases. The ends were cut back, 10 bases at V and 7 bases at J, with 25 bases in the middle. Germline V lookup: CDR1 LNHDA, CDR2 SQIVND (reference sequence). The CDR3 sequence is 16 residues long. CDR3 in amino acids: CATTDGGRGAHGELFF. Here the CDR3 DNA reads TGTGCCACCACGGACGGGGGGCGTGGAGCGCACGGGGAGCTGTTTTTT.

Details on this clonotype: This may come from a read error, since a much larger clone is one base off. The rearrangement links TRBV6-1 to TRBJ1-3, with D hard to call. CDR3 length: 15 amino acids. CDR1 is MNHNS and CDR2 is SASEGT in the germline V gene. The CDR3 protein is CASRGGSGSGNAIYF. The CDR3, as DNA: TGTGCCAGCAGGGGAGGGTCCGGTTCTGGAAACGCCATATATTTT.

This clonotype has at least ten counts. The chain recombines TRBV5-1 with TRBJ2-5; D uncertain. Germline values: CDR1 SGHRS, CDR2 YFSETQ. There are 13 residues in the CDR3. The V end lost 1 base, the J end lost 3 bases, and 7 bases lay between the germline ends. The CDR3 nucleotides read TGCGCCAGCAGCTTGTACAAGGAAGAGACCCAGTACTTC. Protein: CASSLYKEETQYF.

This clonotype was seen at least ten times. The chain recombines TRBV12-3 or TRBV12-4 with TRBJ2-2; TRBD2 agrees at 11 bases. The CDR3 covers 17 residues. V shed 6 bases, J shed 0 bases, and the junction held 6 bases outside the gene matches. CDR3 in amino acids: CASSWGLAEANTGELFF. Written as DNA, the CDR3 is TGTGCCAGCAGCTGGGGACTAGCGGAAGCGAACACCGGGGAGCTGTTTTTT.

The chain employs TRBV2 and TRBJ1-1; 8 positions match TRBD1. Germline V CDR1 and CDR2: SNHLY, FYNNEI. With V trimmed by 4 bases and J by 1 base, 2 bases remained unmatched. The CDR3 consists of 14 residues. The chain's CDR3 is CASSVGQGNTEAFF. The CDR3 DNA sequence: TGTGCCAGCAGTGTAGGACAGGGGAACACTGAAGCTTTCTTT.

This clonotype has at least ten counts. V is TRBV5-6 and J is TRBJ2-5; tentative D call: TRBD1 (6 bases). The CDR3 length is 15 residues. Trimming took 1 base from V and 5 from J, leaving 15 bases between them. Germline V gene sequence: CDR1 SGHDT, CDR2 YYEEEE. The CDR3 reads CASSLRGHPGETQYF. CDR3 in DNA: TGTGCCAGCAGCTTGCGGGGACACCCGGGGGAGACCCAGTACTTC.

This clonotype was picked up many times. The chain carries TRBV7-9 and TRBJ2-1; TRBD2 matches at 7 bases. V was clipped by 5 bases and J by 7 bases; unmatched bases: 11. CDR3 length equals 15 residues. Germline assignment: CDR1 SEHNR and CDR2 FQNEAQ (reference sequence). The CDR3 sequence is CASSKGAGAVNEQFF. The CDR3 DNA follows: TGTGCCAGCAGCAAAGGGGCGGGAGCTGTGAATGAGCAGTTCTTC.

Many counts were recorded for this clonotype. This chain links TRBV5-4 with TRBJ2-3, with D possibly TRBD1 on 6 matching bases. CDR1 and CDR2 from the germline V gene are SGHNT and YYREEE (reference sequence). This CDR3 is 15 amino acids long. Trimming cost V 3 bases and J 2 bases, with 13 bases left between them. As DNA, the CDR3 is TGTGCCAGCAGCTCCACCAGACAGGCCACAGATACGCAGTATTTT. Translated, it gives CASSSTRQATDTQYF.